The 26 T cell receptor beta chains reported below all come from one sample, sequenced in a study of spatial heterogeneity in lung cancer. TCRdb analysed the 5' RACE reads with MiXCR anew, one entry per CDR3 protein. The sample lists 85,000 to 100,000 distinct CDR3 sequences; 19% were seen once. Time point reported: blood at routine non-recurrence follow-up after resection. The sample here was PBMCs, taken at follow-up. These receptors originate from a male donor with early-stage non-small cell lung cancer.

In this sample, this clonotype turned up a few times. The chain links TRBV7-8 to TRBJ2-3; D uncertain. The germline V gene has CDR1 SGHVS and CDR2 FQNEAQ. The CDR3 contains 17 residues. V gave up 1 base and J gave up 0 bases, with 14 bases separating them. CDR3 region: CASSLVKIGMSTDTQYF. CDR3 DNA: TGTGCCAGCAGCTTAGTGAAGATAGGGATGAGCACAGATACGCAGTATTTT.

The chain uses TRBV20-1 and TRBJ2-1; tentatively, D is TRBD2 (5 bases). Deletions cut 8 bases from V and 0 bases from J, with 11 bases between. The CDR3 has 13 amino acids. Germline lookup yields CDR1 DFQATT and CDR2 SNEGSKA (reference sequence). The CDR3 here is CSLTIPSYNEQFF. The CDR3 DNA follows: TGCAGTCTGACTATCCCCTCCTACAATGAGCAGTTCTTC.

This clonotype was recorded a few times. The chain employs TRBV5-1 and TRBJ2-3, with 8 positions matching TRBD1. The CDR3 contains 15 residues. With V trimmed by 4 bases and J by 0 bases, 4 bases remained unmatched. From germline, CDR1 is SGHRS and CDR2 YFSETQ. As DNA, the CDR3 is TGCGCCAGCAGCCCCTGGACAGGGAGCACAGATACGCAGTATTTT. Encoded protein: CASSPWTGSTDTQYF.

This rearrangement joins TRBV7-9 to TRBJ2-3; 8 bases fit TRBD1. Germline V gives CDR1 SEHNR, CDR2 FQNEAQ (reference sequence). V shed 1 base, J shed 4 bases, and the junction held 7 bases outside the gene matches. There are 16 residues in the CDR3. As DNA, the CDR3 is TGTGCCAGCAGCTTAGGCGCAGGGGGCTATGCAGATACGCAGTATTTT. Translating gives CASSLGAGGYADTQYF.

The chain employs TRBV3-1 and TRBJ1-5; D is unresolved. The CDR3 consists of 17 residues. The ends were cut back, 1 base at V and 2 bases at J, with 15 bases in the middle. CDR1 is LGHDT and CDR2 is YNNKEL in the germline V gene (reference sequence). CDR3 loop: CASSQGTLLNGNQPQHF. In nucleotides, the CDR3 is TGTGCCAGCAGCCAAGGGACGCTTCTGAACGGCAATCAGCCCCAGCATTTT.

In this sample, this clonotype turned up many times. The chain recombines TRBV24-1 with TRBJ2-6, with 9 bases identical to TRBD1. Germline CDR1 reads KGHDR; CDR2 reads SFDVKD. The CDR3 consists of 20 residues. The V and J ends lost 4 bases and 1 base, in that order; junction bases with no gene match: 13. CDR3 DNA: TGTGCCACCAGTGACAACGGTCCGGGACAGGGTCCTTCTGGGGCCAACGTCCTGACTTTC. This gives the protein CATSDNGPGQGPSGANVLTF.

The chain links TRBV28 to TRBJ1-2; 8 positions agree with TRBD1. V lost 3 bases, J lost 7 bases, and 7 bases stayed unmatched. Germline lookup yields CDR1 MDHEN and CDR2 SYDVKM. The CDR3 has 14 residues. The CDR3 bases are TGTGCCAGCAGTTTCTGGGGCAGGGGGCTTGGCTACACCTTC. Translating it yields CASSFWGRGLGYTF.

The sample holds a few counts of this clonotype. The gene calls are TRBV20-1 and TRBJ2-1; 13 bases match TRBD2. Germline-derived CDR1 and CDR2 are DFQATT and SNEGSKA (reference sequence). The V segment lost 6 bases and the J segment 9 bases; nucleotides outside the gene matches: 14. The CDR3 loop spans 16 amino acids. CDR3 coding DNA: TGCAGTGCCAATCCCCACGGGACTAGCGGGACCGTTGAGCAGTTCTTC. Encoded protein: CSANPHGTSGTVEQFF.

This clonotype appeared a single time. This chain connects TRBV24-1 to TRBJ1-2; D unclear. V gave up 3 bases and J gave up 7 bases, with 14 bases separating them. The CDR3 sequence is 14 residues long. CDR1 is KGHDR and CDR2 is SFDVKD in the germline V gene. The CDR3 sequence: CATSDDPQSSGYTF. DNA for the CDR3: TGTGCCACCAGTGATGACCCCCAGTCGAGTGGCTACACCTTC.

The chain uses TRBV10-1 and TRBJ2-2; maybe TRBD1 (5 bases). This CDR3 region has 16 residues. Trimming pared 1 base from V and 4 bases from J, leaving 13 bases between. Germline V CDR1 and CDR2: WNHNN, SYGVQD (reference sequence). In DNA, the CDR3 is TGCGCCAGCAGTGAGTTTGGGGCTGTGAGCACCGGGGAGCTGTTTTTT. It encodes CASSEFGAVSTGELFF.

This chain connects TRBV27 to TRBJ1-1; no definite D call. This CDR3 is built from 15 residues. CDR1 is MNHEY, CDR2 SMNVEV, per germline (reference sequence). V shed 7 bases and J shed 0 bases, with 15 bases lying between them. CDR3 nucleotide sequence: TGTGCCAGCAAGTGGGGTCATTCCATGAACACTGAAGCTTTCTTT. The encoded protein is CASKWGHSMNTEAFF.

The chain uses TRBV12-3 or TRBV12-4 and TRBJ2-5; D not resolved. This CDR3 is built from 14 residues. The germline V and J ends were trimmed by 2 bases and 1 base, with 8 bases remaining between them. The CDR3 loop reads CASSLKLFQETQYF. CDR3 DNA: TGTGCCAGCAGTTTAAAGCTTTTCCAAGAGACCCAGTACTTC.

This clonotype has a count of ten or more. The chain links TRBV29-1 to TRBJ2-7; D is ambiguous. The V end lost 6 bases, the J end lost 3 bases, and 18 bases lay between the germline ends. CDR3 length: 14 amino acids. CDR1 SQVTM and CDR2 ANQGSEA come from the germline V gene. The DNA of the CDR3 is TGCAGCGTGCCCGGCCAGCAAGGTCTCTACGAGCAGTACTTC. Protein sequence: CSVPGQQGLYEQYF.

V is TRBV20-1 and J is TRBJ1-1, with 8 bases lining up with TRBD1. CDR3 size: 13 residues. J was trimmed by 1 base and V by 8 bases; bases with no gene match: 6. Per germline, CDR1 DFQATT and CDR2 SNEGSKA (reference sequence). Here the CDR3 DNA reads TGCAGTTATAGGACAGGGCAGAACACTGAAGCTTTCTTT. It specifies CSYRTGQNTEAFF.

Only one count was recorded for this clonotype. The V gene is TRBV15, the J gene TRBJ2-1; D is possibly TRBD1 (5 bases). This CDR3 has 15 residues. CDR1 LNHNV and CDR2 YYDKDF come from the germline V gene (reference sequence). The V gene lost 0 bases and the J gene lost 9 bases, with 15 bases spanning the gap. The CDR3 DNA reads TGTGCCACCAGCAGAGAGCTCTTTTCAGGGCTTGAGCAGTTCTTC. Its translation: CATSRELFSGLEQFF.

The rearrangement joins TRBV4-1 to TRBJ1-1, with D possibly matching TRBD1 (5 bases). This CDR3 region has 15 residues. V lost 0 bases and J lost 6, with 14 bases in between. CDR1 and CDR2 (germline): MGHRA, YSYEKL. CDR3 in amino acids: CASSQEGRGGSEAFF. Written as DNA, the CDR3 is TGCGCCAGCAGCCAAGAGGGACGGGGAGGTTCTGAAGCTTTCTTT.

This clonotype showed up many times. V usage is TRBV3-1 and J usage is TRBJ2-5; TRBD2 matches at 11 bases. The CDR3 contains 16 residues. CDR1 is LGHDT, CDR2 YNNKEL, per germline (reference sequence). The junction had 8 bases not matched to a gene; V was cut back by 3 bases and J by 5 bases. The CDR3 DNA is TGTGCCAGCAGCCATCCTCTATGGACTAGCGGGGAGACCCAGTACTTC. Residues: CASSHPLWTSGETQYF.

This clonotype has just a few counts. The rearrangement links TRBV29-1 to TRBJ2-1; TRBD1 agrees at 9 bases. Germline CDR1 is SQVTM and CDR2 is ANQGSEA. CDR3 length: 14 amino acids. With V trimmed by 4 bases and J by 4 bases, 5 bases remained unmatched. This CDR3 reads CSVGAGTGYNEQFF. The CDR3 DNA reads TGCAGCGTTGGGGCCGGGACAGGGTACAATGAGCAGTTCTTC.

The V call is TRBV10-3, the J call TRBJ2-7, with unresolved D. The CDR3 runs 14 residues. The V gene lost 3 bases and the J gene lost 6 bases, with 15 bases spanning the gap. Germline values: CDR1 ENHRY, CDR2 SYGVKD. In DNA form, the CDR3 reads TGTGCCATCAGTGACCCCCGGATCGCTGCCGAGCAGTACTTC. This sequence encodes CAISDPRIAAEQYF.

This clonotype was observed a handful of times. V gene TRBV5-1 combines with J gene TRBJ1-1; D gene unclear. The ends were cut back, 0 bases at V and 1 base at J, with 10 bases in the middle. Germline CDR1 SGHRS, CDR2 YFSETQ. This CDR3 has 15 residues. In DNA form, the CDR3 reads TGCGCCAGCAGCTTGGTACCAGGAGAGAACACTGAAGCTTTCTTT. Translated, it gives CASSLVPGENTEAFF.

Ten or more counts support this clonotype. J is TRBJ1-2 and V is TRBV20-1; D is possibly TRBD1 (6 bases). Germline assignment: CDR1 DFQATT and CDR2 SNEGSKA (reference sequence). This CDR3 region has 13 residues. Trimming pared 6 bases from V and 6 bases from J, leaving 17 bases between. The CDR3 DNA is TGCAGTGCCACCAACCTACCAGGGGATGGCTACACCTTC. This gives the protein CSATNLPGDGYTF.

V gene TRBV19 combines with J gene TRBJ2-3; TRBD2 might be the D (6 bases). The germline V gene encodes CDR1 LNHDA and CDR2 SQIVND (reference sequence). The germline V and J ends were trimmed by 3 bases and 2 bases, with 18 bases remaining between them. The CDR3 length is 17 residues. CDR3: CASSIEAPAGTTDTQYF. DNA for the CDR3: TGTGCCAGTAGTATCGAAGCTCCGGCGGGGACCACAGATACGCAGTATTTT.

J is TRBJ1-2 and V is TRBV28; D uncertain. CDR3 length: 14 amino acids. V lost 8 bases and J lost 2, with 15 bases in between. Germline CDR1 reads MDHEN; CDR2 reads SYDVKM. CDR3 DNA sequence: TGTGCCAGCCTCACAAGGTCGGCGAACTATGGCTACACCTTC. Translation: CASLTRSANYGYTF.

This clonotype has a count of ten or more. The chain joins TRBV6-6 to TRBJ2-5; 11 bases agree with TRBD1. Germline V CDR1 and CDR2: MNHNY, SVGAGI (reference sequence). This CDR3 has 15 residues. The V segment lost 10 bases and the J segment 1 base; nucleotides outside the gene matches: 8. The CDR3 region has the DNA TGTGCCACCCGACCGGGGACAGGGGGCCAAGAGACCCAGTACTTC. Protein product: CATRPGTGGQETQYF.

This clonotype was seen many times. This chain links TRBV28 with TRBJ2-1, with 11 positions matching TRBD2. Germline CDR1 reads MDHEN; CDR2 reads SYDVKM. Trimming removed 3 bases from V and 10 bases from J; junction bases left unmatched: 8. The CDR3 spans 15 residues. The CDR3 nucleotides are TGTGCCAGCAGTTTGGAAACTAGCGGGAGAGCCGAGCAGTTCTTC. It codes for CASSLETSGRAEQFF.

The rearrangement links TRBV9 to TRBJ2-2; 12 positions match TRBD2. The CDR3 is made up of 18 amino acids. J lost 7 bases, V lost 0 bases, and 10 bases had no gene match. Per germline, CDR1 SGDLS and CDR2 YYNGEE. The CDR3 nucleotides are TGTGCCAGCAGCGTAGGAACTAGCGGGAGGAGACTAGGCGGGGAGCTGTTTTTT. Encoded protein: CASSVGTSGRRLGGELFF.